Below, one T cell receptor (beta chain) is given with its context. This CDR3 comprises 14 residues. The germline V gene encodes CDR1 SGHTA and CDR2 FQGNSA. V dropped 1 base and J dropped 6 bases, with 9 bases sitting between them. Data came from immunoSEQ multiplex PCR; TCRdb stores just in-frame clones and leaves some out. Here the sample spans about 2.5 million clones, around 90% being singletons. Adult donors, all healthy and HIV-negative, had no recent acute infections or vaccinations. Splitting of CD4+ cells produced CD45RA+ naive and CD45RA-negative memory subsets. This specimen belongs to a study of shared clonotypes between healthy human individuals.

This sequence originates from a man between 18 and 35 years old in good health. Some clones in this sample may be carry-over from other donors' samples. This chain links TRBV7-2 with TRBJ2-2; no firm D call. The sequencing sample was made of naive CD4+ T cells from PBMCs. Noted subset: CD45RA+ positively selected. The CDR3 loop is CASSLVLSPGELFF. CDR3 nucleotide sequence: TGTGCCAGCAGCTTAGTACTGTCTCCCGGGGAGCTGTTTTTT. The full variable domain, with the rest looked up from reference TRBV7-2 and TRBJ2-2, is GAGVSQSPSNKVTEKGKDVELRCDPISGHTALYWYRQSLGQGLEFLIYFQGNSAPDKSGLPSDRFSAERTGGSVSTLTIQRTQQEDSAVYLCASSLVLSPGELFFGEGSRLTVL.